The 5 T cell receptor beta chains below all came from one sample that was sequenced in a study of cytomegalovirus exposure and HLA in healthy donors. PCR amplification relied on 60 Vbeta primers (plus 13 Jbeta primers). Sequencing used immunoSEQ multiplex PCR; TCRdb keeps in-frame clones, though not all of them. The sample includes more than 100,000 clones. The sequenced sample was PBMCs. The receptors come from a woman in her forties in good health and CMV-seronegative.

The chain has TRBV28 and TRBJ2-7, with D maybe TRBD2 (5 bases). The V and J ends lost 7 bases and 5 bases respectively, with 21 bases between them. The CDR3 contains 15 residues. Germline CDR1 MDHEN, CDR2 SYDVKM. CDR3 loop: CASNRWVGGMNEQYF. The CDR3 DNA follows: TGTGCCAGCAACCGTTGGGTTGGAGGCATGAACGAGCAGTACTTC. The variable domain in full, completed from reference TRBV28 and TRBJ2-7, reads DVKVTQSSRYLVKRTGEKVFLECVQDMDHENMFWYRQDPGLGLRLIYFSYDVKMKEKGDIPEGYSVSREKKERFSLILESASTNQTSMYLCASNRWVGGMNEQYFGPGTRLTVT.

J is TRBJ1-1 and V is TRBV29-1; TRBD1 might be the D (5 bases). V lost 6 bases and J lost 0, with 14 bases in between. The germline CDR1 and CDR2 sequences are SQVTM and ANQGSEA. This CDR3 is 14 amino acids long. The CDR3 nucleotides read TGCAGCGTCAGCCGGAGGGACCTGAACACTGAAGCTTTCTTT. Protein product: CSVSRRDLNTEAFF.

CDR3 coding DNA: TGTGCCAGCAGTTTGGACAGGGACCTCCACGAGCAGTACTTC. Its translation: CASSLDRDLHEQYF. V is TRBV7-9 and J is TRBJ2-7; 8 bases align to TRBD1. In germline, CDR1 is SEHNR, CDR2 FQNEAQ (reference sequence). The CDR3 consists of 14 residues. Trimming cost V 6 bases and J 5 bases; bases outside gene matches: 9. Using reference TRBV7-9 and TRBJ2-7 for the parts outside the CDR3, the full variable domain is DTGVSQNPRHKITKRGQNVTFRCDPISEHNRLYWYRQTLGQGPEFLTYFQNEAQLEKSRLLSDRFSAERPKGSFSTLEIQRTEQGDSAMYLCASSLDRDLHEQYFGPGTRLTVT.

V gene TRBV6-5 combines with J gene TRBJ1-1; 7 bases agree with TRBD1. J lost 6 bases, V lost 6 bases, and 7 bases had no gene match. The CDR3 is 13 amino acids. Germline CDR1 reads MNHEY; CDR2 reads SVGAGI. The CDR3: CASRRGQSAEAFF. The CDR3 DNA reads TGTGCCAGCAGACGGGGACAGAGCGCTGAAGCTTTCTTT.

This sequence joins TRBV29-1 and TRBJ2-7, with 7 bases aligning to TRBD1. The V gene end was trimmed by 0 bases and the J gene end by 1 base; junction bases not matched to a gene: 9. The CDR3 is made up of 16 amino acids. CDR1 SQVTM and CDR2 ANQGSEA come from the germline V gene. The CDR3 region is CSVEEASRDSSYEQYF. In DNA form, the CDR3 reads TGCAGCGTTGAAGAAGCCAGTCGGGACAGTTCCTACGAGCAGTACTTC.